The 6 T cell receptor beta chains below all came from one sample that was sequenced in a study of blood T cell repertoires in COVID-19. Assay used: immunoSEQ multiplex PCR; TCRdb lists only in-frame clones, some missing. This table holds a few hundred thousand clones, 70% to 90% found once. What was sequenced was peripheral blood. All receptors come from a man in his fifties or sixties with active or convalescent COVID-19.

This clone was detected a few times. The V and J genes are TRBV19 and TRBJ2-1; TRBD2 aligns across 7 bases. The CDR3 has 15 residues. Germline V gives CDR1 LNHDA, CDR2 SQIVND (reference sequence). V shed 5 bases and J 9 bases; nucleotides not matched to a gene: 13. CDR3: CASSPPPGWGGEQFF. The CDR3 nucleotides are TGTGCCAGTAGTCCCCCCCCAGGCTGGGGGGGTGAGCAGTTCTTC.

This chain joins TRBV19 and TRBJ1-5; D might be TRBD1 (5 bases). The CDR3 is 15 amino acids. Trimming left V 3 bases short and J 3 bases short, with 12 bases between. Germline CDR1 and CDR2: LNHDA and SQIVND (reference sequence). The CDR3 nucleotides are TGTGCCAGTAGTATCGGAGACAGTGTCAATCAGCCCCAGCATTTT. Translating it yields CASSIGDSVNQPQHF.

This rearrangement joins TRBV21-1 to TRBJ2-3; the D call TRBD2 from the table was never checked on the DNA. TRBV21-1 corresponds to a pseudogene. The CDR3 has 14 amino acids. CDR3 sequence (DNA): TGTGCCAGAGGCGGGGCAGGCCCTATCGATACGCAGTATTTT. Translated, it gives CARGGAGPIDTQYF.

This chain links TRBV28 with TRBJ2-7; a weak D match, TRBD2 (6 bases). V was shortened by 10 bases and J by 4 bases, with 17 bases between the two germline ends. Germline V gene sequence: CDR1 MDHEN, CDR2 SYDVKM. The CDR3 is made up of 13 amino acids. CDR3 bases: TGTGCCACCACCGGGGGTGGGCGATACGAGCAGTACTTC. This codes for CATTGGGRYEQYF.

This sequence joins TRBV2 and TRBJ2-2; 9 bases are a match to TRBD2. Germline CDR1 and CDR2: SNHLY and FYNNEI. J gave up 1 base and V 8 bases, and 5 bases lay outside the gene matches. This CDR3 has 15 amino acids. The CDR3 DNA sequence: TGTGCCAGCGGGTTAGCGGGGGTGAACACCGGGGAGCTGTTTTTT. This codes for CASGLAGVNTGELFF. The entire variable domain, with the rest obtained from reference TRBV2 and TRBJ2-2, is as follows: EPEVTQTPSHQVTQMGQEVILRCVPISNHLYFYWYRQILGQKVEFLVSFYNNEISEKSEIFDDQFSVERPDGSNFTLKIRSTKLEDSAMYFCASGLAGVNTGELFFGEGSRLTVL.

The CDR3 DNA reads as TGCGCCAGCAGCCTGACTGATCCTAAAATGGGAGAGACCCAGTACTTC. Translating it yields CASSLTDPKMGETQYF. The chain carries TRBV5-1 and TRBJ2-5; D gene ambiguous. This CDR3 comprises 16 residues. From germline, CDR1 is SGHRS and CDR2 YFSETQ. The ends were cut back, 4 bases at V and 4 bases at J, with 20 bases in the middle.